These 27 T cell receptor beta chains were all obtained from the same sample, sequenced in a study of blood T cell repertoires in COVID-19. Repertoires were generated with immunoSEQ multiplex PCR, while TCRdb's copy carries only in-frame clones and drops some. The sample contains around 340,000 clones, 80% to 90% of which appear only once. Input material: PBMCs or T cells enriched from blood (not recorded which). These receptors originate from a woman aged 40 to 50 with acute COVID-19.

This clone occurred once. J is TRBJ1-2 and V is TRBV6-5; TRBD1 aligns across 11 bases. The CDR3 extends over 14 amino acids. Germline CDR1 reads MNHEY; CDR2 reads SVGAGI. V was clipped by 7 bases and J by 8 bases; unmatched bases: 9. For the CDR3, the DNA is TGTGCCAGCACCATAGCGGACAGGGGGCTCGGCTACACCTTC. This encodes CASTIADRGLGYTF.

This chain uses TRBV10-3 with TRBJ2-3, with TRBD1 as a possible D gene (6 bases). This CDR3 comprises 15 residues. Per the germline V gene, CDR1 is ENHRY and CDR2 is SYGVKD. The V end lost 7 bases, the J end lost 2 bases, and 16 bases lay between the germline ends. CDR3 bases: TGTGCCATCACCAAGGGGACACCCAACACAGATACGCAGTATTTT. Translated, it gives CAITKGTPNTDTQYF.

This clone has only one observation. V usage is TRBV3-1 (or the pseudogene TRBV3-2) and J usage is TRBJ1-5; 11 bases are a match to TRBD1. CDR1 LGHDT and CDR2 YNNKEL come from the germline V gene (reference sequence). The CDR3 contains 17 residues. V was pared by 4 bases and J by 1 base, with 6 bases of the junction left unmatched. Here the CDR3 DNA reads TGTGCCAGCAGCCTCGGACAGGGGGCGCGAAGCAATCAGCCCCAGCATTTT. This sequence encodes CASSLGQGARSNQPQHF.

The chain uses TRBV4-3 and TRBJ2-2; D remains ambiguous. CDR1 and CDR2 (germline): LGHNA, YSLEER. The length of the CDR3 is 15 residues. Trimming took off 4 bases at V and 0 bases at J, with 9 bases between the two ends. CDR3 sequence reads: CASSPSGTNTGELFF. CDR3 nucleotide sequence: TGCGCCAGCAGCCCATCAGGCACGAACACCGGGGAGCTGTTTTTT.

The chain couples TRBV7-9 to TRBJ2-1; D possibly corresponds to TRBD1 (5 bases). The CDR3 length is 12 residues. The germline V gene has CDR1 SEHNR and CDR2 FQNEAQ (reference sequence). The V end was cut by 3 bases, the J end by 8 bases, with 8 bases between. CDR3 loop: CASSLQGYEQFF. The CDR3 bases are TGTGCCAGCAGCTTGCAGGGTTATGAGCAGTTCTTC.

The chain recombines TRBV6-6 with TRBJ1-6, with D hard to call. Per germline, CDR1 MNHNY and CDR2 SVGAGI (reference sequence). CDR3 length equals 13 residues. Trimming left V 2 bases short and J 6 bases short, with 5 bases between. The chain's CDR3 is CASSYGSNSPLHF. The CDR3 nucleotides read TGTGCCAGCAGTTACGGTAGTAATTCACCCCTCCACTTT.

The CDR3 here is CASSQGWAGVFNEQFF. The CDR3 bases are TGTGCCAGCAGCCAAGGTTGGGCCGGGGTATTCAATGAGCAGTTCTTC. The gene calls are TRBV14 and TRBJ2-1; possible D gene TRBD2, 5 bases. The V gene's germline CDR1 is SGHDN and CDR2 FVKESK. V was cut by 1 base and J by 6 bases, with 16 bases left in between. CDR3 length equals 16 residues.

The gene calls are TRBV28 and TRBJ2-7; unclear D gene. The V end lost 2 bases, the J end lost 7 bases, and 18 bases lay between the germline ends. Germline V gene sequence: CDR1 MDHEN, CDR2 SYDVKM. CDR3 size: 15 residues. CDR3 nucleotide sequence: TGTGCCAGCAGTTTAATCCGGCAGCGATCGGGTGAGCAGTACTTC. Its protein product is CASSLIRQRSGEQYF.

This rearrangement joins TRBV28 to TRBJ1-2; D is perhaps TRBD1 (6 bases). This CDR3 spans 15 amino acids. Germline CDR1 reads MDHEN; CDR2 reads SYDVKM. Trimming stripped 3 bases from V and 4 bases from J, with 15 bases between. DNA for the CDR3: TGTGCCAGCAGTTTGGCAGGGGCGCAGGGCTATGGCTACACCTTC. Its translation is CASSLAGAQGYGYTF.

This chain joins TRBV7-6 and TRBJ1-3; TRBD1 agrees at 7 bases. This CDR3 has 17 residues. The germline gives CDR1 SGHVS, CDR2 FNYEAQ. Germline trimming cut 2 bases from V and 0 bases from J; bases unmatched to any gene: 7. The CDR3 DNA reads TGTGCCAGCAGCTTATGGGCGGACAGGAGCTCTGGAAACACCATATATTTT. Translated: CASSLWADRSSGNTIYF.

The V gene is TRBV6-5, the J gene TRBJ1-5; D possibly corresponds to TRBD1 (5 bases). This CDR3 spans 13 amino acids. Trimming left V 8 bases short and J 1 base short, with 9 bases between. Germline V CDR1 and CDR2: MNHEY, SVGAGI. The CDR3 region is CASRAGSNQPQHF. CDR3 bases: TGTGCCAGCCGGGCAGGGAGCAATCAGCCCCAGCATTTT.

The chain has TRBV3-1 (or the pseudogene TRBV3-2) and TRBJ2-7, with a tentative D call TRBD1 (6 bases). CDR1 is LGHDT, CDR2 YNNKEL, per germline (reference sequence). With 1 base removed from V and 4 bases from J, the gap between germline ends came to 17 bases. The CDR3 contains 16 residues. In nucleotides, the CDR3 is TGTGCCAGCAGCCAAGCGGGGACAATTGCGGTTTACGAGCAGTACTTC. It codes for CASSQAGTIAVYEQYF.

This chain links TRBV6-1 with TRBJ1-3; 9 bases agree with TRBD1. CDR3 size: 16 residues. The V and J ends lost 4 bases and 2 bases, in that order; junction bases with no gene match: 6. Germline V gene data show CDR1 as MNHNS and CDR2 as SASEGT. The CDR3 reads CASSGYRGQAGNTIYF. CDR3 bases: TGTGCCAGCAGTGGGTACAGGGGGCAAGCTGGAAACACCATATATTTT.

The chain uses TRBV2 and TRBJ1-5; D is unresolved. Germline assignment: CDR1 SNHLY and CDR2 FYNNEI. V lost 6 bases, J lost 0 bases, and 12 bases lay in between. The CDR3 contains 15 residues. CDR3 amino acids: CASSLTRYSNQPQHF. The CDR3 nucleotides are TGTGCCAGCAGCTTAACAAGATATAGCAATCAGCCCCAGCATTTT.

The rearrangement joins TRBV7-2 to TRBJ2-1; 7 nucleotides match TRBD2. This CDR3 contains 16 residues. The junction had 10 bases not matched to a gene; V was cut back by 5 bases and J by 3 bases. Germline CDR1 SGHTA, CDR2 FQGNSA. CDR3 in amino acids: CASSPQVGGGYNEQFF. In nucleotides, the CDR3 is TGTGCCAGCAGCCCCCAAGTGGGCGGGGGCTACAATGAGCAGTTCTTC.

V gene TRBV7-9 combines with J gene TRBJ2-3; a weak D match, TRBD2 (5 bases). The CDR3 contains 13 residues. V lost 8 bases and J lost 5, with 14 bases in between. In germline, CDR1 is SEHNR, CDR2 FQNEAQ (reference sequence). The CDR3 region is CASVLAGKDTQYF. In nucleotides, the CDR3 is TGTGCCAGCGTGCTAGCTGGTAAAGATACGCAGTATTTT.

V usage is TRBV27 and J usage is TRBJ1-5; 7 nucleotides agree with TRBD1. Germline lookup yields CDR1 MNHEY and CDR2 SMNVEV (reference sequence). Trimming took 4 bases from V and 4 from J; bases not matched to a gene: 7. This CDR3 region has 15 residues. The CDR3 loop is CASSSSGTVNQPQHF. DNA for the CDR3: TGTGCCAGCAGTTCATCCGGGACAGTTAATCAGCCCCAGCATTTT.

The rearrangement links TRBV18 to TRBJ1-1; unclear D gene. CDR3 size: 16 residues. Germline V lookup: CDR1 KGHSH, CDR2 LQKENI. Between the trimmed V and J ends, which lost 1 base and 4 bases, there was a span of 16 bases. This chain's CDR3 is CASSPLRAVGSTEAFF. DNA of the CDR3: TGTGCCAGCTCACCACTGAGGGCGGTTGGTAGCACTGAAGCTTTCTTT.

The chain joins TRBV6-5 to TRBJ1-2, with a tentative D call TRBD1 (5 bases). CDR1 MNHEY and CDR2 SVGAGI come from the germline V gene. The CDR3 has 12 residues. Trimming removed 6 bases at V and 4 bases at J, with 9 bases between. This CDR3 reads CASREGPYGYTF. CDR3 DNA: TGTGCCAGCAGGGAGGGACCCTATGGCTACACCTTC.

This clone was recorded only once. The chain links TRBV6-2 or TRBV6-3 to TRBJ2-5, with 14 bases aligning to TRBD2. Germline V CDR1 and CDR2: MNHEY, SVGEGT. V dropped 2 bases and J dropped 0; count of bases not matched to a gene: 14. This CDR3 spans 21 amino acids. DNA for the CDR3: TGTGCCAGCAGTTACCCCGGTCTGGGGACTAGCGGGAGAGGGGACCAAGAGACCCAGTACTTC. Its protein product is CASSYPGLGTSGRGDQETQYF.

V usage is TRBV3-1 (or the pseudogene TRBV3-2) and J usage is TRBJ1-3, with D uncertain. Per the germline V gene, CDR1 is LGHDT and CDR2 is YNNKEL (reference sequence). The CDR3 spans 14 residues. Trimming removed 1 base at V and 4 bases at J, with 8 bases between. CDR3 sequence (DNA): TGTGCCAGCAGCCAAGCGGGGTTGGGAAACACCATATATTTT. It translates to CASSQAGLGNTIYF.

The V call is TRBV5-4, the J call TRBJ2-3, with TRBD2 identical over 11 bases. V was pared by 5 bases and J by 3 bases, with 17 bases of the junction left unmatched. This CDR3 region has 19 residues. Per the germline V gene, CDR1 is SGHNT and CDR2 is YYREEE (reference sequence). The CDR3 loop reads CASSPGGLAGGGRTDTQYF. The CDR3 DNA sequence: TGTGCCAGCAGTCCAGGAGGGCTAGCGGGGGGAGGGAGGACAGATACGCAGTATTTT.

This clone has only one observation. The CDR3 nucleotides are TGTGCCAGCACCCCCTCCGTCCTCGGAGGGGGCTACACCTTC. This codes for CASTPSVLGGGYTF. The chain employs TRBV28 and TRBJ1-2; D gene uncertain. Trimming pared 7 bases from V and 8 bases from J, leaving 20 bases between. The CDR3 has 14 amino acids. Looked up from germline, CDR1 is MDHEN and CDR2 is SYDVKM.

The chain carries TRBV6-6 and TRBJ1-2, with TRBD1 as a possible D gene (6 bases). This CDR3 contains 15 residues. Trimming shortened V by 2 bases and J by 3 bases, and 13 bases separated the two germline ends. Germline values: CDR1 MNHNY, CDR2 SVGAGI (reference sequence). The CDR3 bases are TGTGCCAGCAGTTACCCGCCTCAGGGGCACTATGGCTACACCTTC. This encodes CASSYPPQGHYGYTF.

V and J are TRBV11-2 and TRBJ1-2, with 9 bases aligning to TRBD1. Germline CDR1 SGHAT, CDR2 FQNNGV. V lost 2 bases, J lost 6 bases, and 10 bases stayed unmatched. The length of the CDR3 is 16 residues. The CDR3 reads CASSLSSGTGSHGYTF. The CDR3 nucleotides are TGTGCCAGCAGCTTATCGTCCGGGACAGGGTCTCATGGCTACACCTTC.

The chain links TRBV5-1 to TRBJ1-1; perhaps TRBD1 as D (6 bases). Germline lookup yields CDR1 SGHRS and CDR2 YFSETQ. The CDR3 is 14 amino acids. V lost 2 bases and J 1 base, leaving 9 bases between the germline ends. The CDR3 protein is CASSLQGRNTEAFF. The CDR3 DNA sequence: TGCGCCAGCAGCTTACAGGGACGGAACACTGAAGCTTTCTTT.

This clone was seen more than once but under ten times. This sequence joins TRBV5-1 and TRBJ1-3; unclear D gene. CDR3 size: 16 residues. Germline V gene sequence: CDR1 SGHRS, CDR2 YFSETQ. The V end was cut by 0 bases, the J end by 2 bases, with 12 bases between. This CDR3 is CASSLDVRKAGNTIYF. The CDR3 DNA reads as TGCGCCAGCAGCTTGGATGTCAGGAAGGCTGGAAACACCATATATTTT.